Here is one T cell receptor beta chain with its context. Its antigen remains unknown. The source of the sample is a study of tumor-infiltrating lymphocytes in primary liver carcinoma. Study details: Lesions, classed as T1-T3 N0M0, spanned roughly 4 to 10 cm across.

Each 20-30 mg portion of unsorted bulk tissue served as the source for co-extraction of RNA and DNA. HBV chronically infected the treatment-naive patients. Germline CDR1 reads SGHVS; CDR2 reads FQNEAQ. CDR3 length: 17 residues. V shed 7 bases and J 6 bases; nucleotides not matched to a gene: 16. Broader study findings: Tumor tissue displayed a significantly greater top-250-clone fraction than blood (p = 0.039).

From approximately 530 ng of total RNA, TCR beta-specific cDNA was reverse-transcribed using a constant-region primer. Sequencing libraries for TCR beta derived from three nested multiplex PCR rounds that used slightly modified ARM-PCR. The first two PCR rounds, nine to ten cycles each, used TRBV1-TRBV30 forward primers and a C-beta reverse primer. TCRdb called the multiplex PCR reads again in MiXCR, with one record for every CDR3 protein. The sample records fewer than 85,000 distinct CDR3 sequences, approximately 70% being singletons. V gene TRBV7-8 combines with J gene TRBJ2-1, with 9 bases aligning to TRBD2. The specimen was tumor-adjacent normal liver tissue. The source of this sequence is a man aged 35 to 55 with primary liver carcinoma and hepatitis B virus infection. The CDR3 DNA reads as TGTGCCAGCAATTTGTTAGGGCGTAGCGGGAGAACCAATGAGCAGTTCTTC. This encodes CASNLLGRSGRTNEQFF.